The 8 T cell receptor beta chains listed next were all sequenced from one sample in a study of shared clonotypes between healthy human individuals. Using immunoSEQ multiplex PCR, the repertoire was profiled, and TCRdb retains in-frame clones only, with some absent. This table has about 2 million clones, roughly 94% appearing once. CD45RO-negative, CCR7-selected cells formed the naive CD8 fraction, which excluded terminally differentiated effector memory CD45RA+ cells. The sequenced material came from naive CD8+ T cells sorted from blood. These receptors were collected from a man younger than 35 in good health.

The chain uses TRBV5-1 and TRBJ2-7; TRBD1 matches at 8 bases. Losses at the gene ends were 8 bases for V and 3 bases for J; bases not matched to a gene: 10. CDR3 length: 14 residues. Germline loops: CDR1 SGHRS, CDR2 YFSETQ. CDR3 sequence reads: CASAAGTGYYEQYF. The CDR3, as DNA: TGCGCCAGTGCTGCCGGGACAGGCTACTACGAGCAGTACTTC.

The gene calls are TRBV7-6 and TRBJ1-2; the D gene is possibly TRBD1 (5 bases). The length of the CDR3 is 14 residues. The V end was cut by 0 bases, the J end by 5 bases, with 10 bases between. Looked up from germline, CDR1 is SGHVS and CDR2 is FNYEAQ. CDR3 in amino acids: CASSLAGDGYGYTF. DNA for the CDR3: TGTGCCAGCAGCTTAGCCGGGGACGGTTATGGCTACACCTTC.

This sequence joins TRBV7-2 and TRBJ1-6; D perhaps matches TRBD1 (5 bases). V was trimmed by 4 bases and J by 12 bases, leaving 16 bases between them. In germline, CDR1 is SGHTA, CDR2 FQGNSA. This CDR3 region has 14 residues. Written as DNA, the CDR3 is TGTGCCAGCAGCTGGGACGGGCGCGGGGGACCCCTCCACTTT. Amino acid sequence: CASSWDGRGGPLHF.

The genes are TRBV28 and TRBJ1-2; D remains unclear. V shed 2 bases and J shed 3 bases, with 10 bases lying between them. The CDR3 length is 14 residues. Germline V lookup: CDR1 MDHEN, CDR2 SYDVKM. The CDR3: CASSLRRNYYGYTF. For the CDR3, the DNA is TGTGCCAGCAGTTTACGGCGGAACTACTATGGCTACACCTTC.

V is TRBV4-1 and J is TRBJ1-1; no firm D call. The CDR3 totals 13 residues. V lost 0 bases to trimming and J lost 3 bases, with 5 bases between them. Per germline, CDR1 MGHRA and CDR2 YSYEKL. The CDR3 DNA follows: TGCGCCAGCAGCCAAGACAAATACACTGAAGCTTTCTTT. It specifies CASSQDKYTEAFF.

The chain links TRBV6-5 to TRBJ2-7; D might be TRBD1 (5 bases). In germline, CDR1 is MNHEY, CDR2 SVGAGI. The V gene lost 6 bases and the J gene lost 0 bases, with 9 bases spanning the gap. The CDR3 has 13 residues. CDR3 residues: CASRMTDSYEQYF. The CDR3 nucleotides are TGTGCCAGCAGAATGACAGACTCCTACGAGCAGTACTTC.

V is TRBV2 and J is TRBJ2-7; the match to TRBD2 covers 13 bases. In germline, CDR1 is SNHLY, CDR2 FYNNEI. Trimming at V came to 8 bases and at J to 4 bases, leaving 8 bases not matched to a gene. This CDR3 spans 15 amino acids. The CDR3 region is CASSYGLAGVYEQYF. Written as DNA, the CDR3 is TGTGCCAGCTCCTACGGACTAGCGGGAGTATACGAGCAGTACTTC.

The V call is TRBV7-9, the J call TRBJ1-2; D is possibly TRBD1 (6 bases). Trimming took 5 bases from V and 8 from J, leaving 9 bases between them. The germline V gene has CDR1 SEHNR and CDR2 FQNEAQ (reference sequence). The CDR3 loop spans 11 amino acids. CDR3: CASSRDRGYTF. The CDR3 nucleotides are TGTGCCAGCAGCCGAGACAGGGGCTACACCTTC.